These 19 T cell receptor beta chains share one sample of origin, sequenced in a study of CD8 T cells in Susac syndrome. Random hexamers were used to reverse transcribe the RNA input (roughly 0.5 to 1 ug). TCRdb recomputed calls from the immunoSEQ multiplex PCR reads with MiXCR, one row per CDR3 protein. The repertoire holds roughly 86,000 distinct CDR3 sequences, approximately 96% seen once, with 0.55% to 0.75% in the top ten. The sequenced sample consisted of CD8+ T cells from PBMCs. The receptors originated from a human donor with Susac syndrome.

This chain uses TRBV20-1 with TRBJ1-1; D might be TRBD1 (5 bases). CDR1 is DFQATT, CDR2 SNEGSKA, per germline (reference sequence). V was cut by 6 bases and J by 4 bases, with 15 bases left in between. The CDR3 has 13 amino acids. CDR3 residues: CSALGPPITEAFF. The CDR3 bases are TGCAGTGCCCTGGGACCTCCGATCACTGAAGCTTTCTTT.

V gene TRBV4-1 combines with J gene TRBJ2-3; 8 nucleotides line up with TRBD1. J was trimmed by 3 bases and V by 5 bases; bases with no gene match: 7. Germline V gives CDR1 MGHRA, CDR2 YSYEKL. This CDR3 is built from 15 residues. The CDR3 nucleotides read TGCGCCAGCAGCACTGGACAGGGCGGGACAGATACGCAGTATTTT. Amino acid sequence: CASSTGQGGTDTQYF.

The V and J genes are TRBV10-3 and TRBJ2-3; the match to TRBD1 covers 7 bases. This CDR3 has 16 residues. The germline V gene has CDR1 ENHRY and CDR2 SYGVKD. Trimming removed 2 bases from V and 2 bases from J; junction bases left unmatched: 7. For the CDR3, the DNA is TGTGCCATCAGTGAGACGATCGACAGGGTCACAGATACGCAGTATTTT. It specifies CAISETIDRVTDTQYF.

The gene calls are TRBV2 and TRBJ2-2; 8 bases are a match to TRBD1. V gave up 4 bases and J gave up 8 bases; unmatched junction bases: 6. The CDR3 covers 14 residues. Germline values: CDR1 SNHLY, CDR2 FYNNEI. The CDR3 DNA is TGTGCCAGCAGTGCGGGACAGGTTGGGGGGGAGCTGTTTTTT. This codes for CASSAGQVGGELFF.

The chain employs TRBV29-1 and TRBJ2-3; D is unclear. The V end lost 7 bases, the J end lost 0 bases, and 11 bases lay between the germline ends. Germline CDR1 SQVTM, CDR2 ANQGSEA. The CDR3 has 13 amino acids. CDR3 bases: TGCAGCGCCCAGGTGGCTAGCACAGATACGCAGTATTTT. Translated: CSAQVASTDTQYF.

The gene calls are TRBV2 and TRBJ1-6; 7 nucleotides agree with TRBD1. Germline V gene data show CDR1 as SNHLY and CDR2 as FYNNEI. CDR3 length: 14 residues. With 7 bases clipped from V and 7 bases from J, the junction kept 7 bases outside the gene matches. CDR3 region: CASISVRGNSPLHF. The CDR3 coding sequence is TGTGCCAGCATATCTGTCAGGGGGAATTCACCCCTCCACTTT.

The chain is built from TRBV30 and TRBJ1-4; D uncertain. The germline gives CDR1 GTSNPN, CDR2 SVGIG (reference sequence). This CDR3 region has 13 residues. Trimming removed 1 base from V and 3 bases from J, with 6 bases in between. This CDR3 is CAWSGQPNEKLFF. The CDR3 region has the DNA TGTGCCTGGAGTGGGCAACCTAATGAAAAACTGTTTTTT.

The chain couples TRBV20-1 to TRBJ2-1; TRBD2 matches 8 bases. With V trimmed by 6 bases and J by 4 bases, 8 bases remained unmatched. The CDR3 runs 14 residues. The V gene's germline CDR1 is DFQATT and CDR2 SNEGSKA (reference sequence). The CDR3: CSAVAGGVYNEQFF. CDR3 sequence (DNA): TGCAGTGCGGTAGCCGGGGGGGTTTACAATGAGCAGTTCTTC.

CDR3 bases: TGCAGTGGGGATTTTCAGGGGACCCAGTACTTC. Encoded protein: CSGDFQGTQYF. The V gene is TRBV20-1, the J gene TRBJ2-5; D might be TRBD1 (5 bases). V lost 7 bases and J 7 bases, leaving 13 bases between the germline ends. The CDR3 is made up of 11 amino acids. Germline CDR1 DFQATT, CDR2 SNEGSKA (reference sequence).

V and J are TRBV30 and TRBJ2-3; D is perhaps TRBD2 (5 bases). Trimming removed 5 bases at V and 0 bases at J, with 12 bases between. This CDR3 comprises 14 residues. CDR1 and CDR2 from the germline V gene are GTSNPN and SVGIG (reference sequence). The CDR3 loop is CAWRVTSSTDTQYF. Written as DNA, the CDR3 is TGTGCCTGGCGAGTTACTAGTAGCACAGATACGCAGTATTTT.

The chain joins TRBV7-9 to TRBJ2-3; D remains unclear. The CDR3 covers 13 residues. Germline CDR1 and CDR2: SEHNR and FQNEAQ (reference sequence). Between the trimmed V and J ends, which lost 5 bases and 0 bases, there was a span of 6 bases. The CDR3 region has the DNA TGTGCCAGCAGCGTTACCAGCACAGATACGCAGTATTTT. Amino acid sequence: CASSVTSTDTQYF.

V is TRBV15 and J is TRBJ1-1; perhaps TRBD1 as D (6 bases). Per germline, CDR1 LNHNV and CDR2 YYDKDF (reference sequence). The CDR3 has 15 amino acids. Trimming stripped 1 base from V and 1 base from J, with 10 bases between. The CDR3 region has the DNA TGTGCCACCAGCAGAGGATCGGGGGCGAACACTGAAGCTTTCTTT. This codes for CATSRGSGANTEAFF.

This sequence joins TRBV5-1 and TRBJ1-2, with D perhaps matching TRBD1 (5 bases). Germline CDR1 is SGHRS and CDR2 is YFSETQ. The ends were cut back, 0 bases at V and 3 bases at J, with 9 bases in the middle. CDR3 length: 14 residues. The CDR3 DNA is TGCGCCAGCAGCTTGGATGAGGGGCACTATGGCTACACCTTC. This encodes CASSLDEGHYGYTF.

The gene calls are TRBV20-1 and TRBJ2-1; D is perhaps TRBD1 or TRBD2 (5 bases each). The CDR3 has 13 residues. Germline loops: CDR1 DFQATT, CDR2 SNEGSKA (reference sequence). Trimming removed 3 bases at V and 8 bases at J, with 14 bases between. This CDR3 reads CSARGTPRDEQFF. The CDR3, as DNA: TGCAGTGCTAGGGGGACCCCCAGGGATGAGCAGTTCTTC.

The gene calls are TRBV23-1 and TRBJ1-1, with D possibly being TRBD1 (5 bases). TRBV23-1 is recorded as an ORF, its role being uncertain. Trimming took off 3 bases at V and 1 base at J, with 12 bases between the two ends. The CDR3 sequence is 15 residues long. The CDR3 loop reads CASSHLARENTEAFF. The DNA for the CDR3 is TGCGCCAGCAGTCATCTGGCCAGGGAGAACACTGAAGCTTTCTTT.

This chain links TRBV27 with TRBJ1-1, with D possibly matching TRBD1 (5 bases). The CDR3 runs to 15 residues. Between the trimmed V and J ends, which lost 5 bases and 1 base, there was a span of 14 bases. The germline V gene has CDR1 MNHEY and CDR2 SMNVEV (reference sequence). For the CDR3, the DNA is TGTGCCAGCAGTCCGGCGGGACGGACGAACACTGAAGCTTTCTTT. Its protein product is CASSPAGRTNTEAFF.

CDR3 DNA: TGTGCCAGCAGCCAAGGCCGAACTAATGAAAAACTGTTTTTT. Translating gives CASSQGRTNEKLFF. V is TRBV4-2 and J is TRBJ1-4; D unclear. Trimming removed 1 base from V and 1 base from J, with 4 bases in between. The CDR3 sequence is 14 residues long. The germline CDR1 and CDR2 sequences are LGHNA and YNFKEQ.

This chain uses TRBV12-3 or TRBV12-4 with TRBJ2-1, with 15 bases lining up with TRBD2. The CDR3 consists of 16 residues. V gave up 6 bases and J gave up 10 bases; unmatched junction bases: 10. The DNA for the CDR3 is TGTGCCAGCAGCCGAGGACTAGCGGGGGGGCCAGGGGAGCAGTTCTTC. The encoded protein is CASSRGLAGGPGEQFF.

Written as DNA, the CDR3 is TGCGCCAGCAGCCAGGACAGGGAAGACGGCGAGCAGTACTTC. Its protein is CASSQDREDGEQYF. The chain is built from TRBV4-3 and TRBJ2-7; 8 bases line up with TRBD1. V dropped 3 bases and J dropped 6; count of bases not matched to a gene: 7. CDR3 length: 14 amino acids. The germline V gene encodes CDR1 LGHNA and CDR2 YSLEER.